Listed here are 25 T cell receptor beta chains from one sample, sequenced in a study of cytomegalovirus exposure and HLA in healthy donors. The study ran its PCR with 60 Vbeta and 13 Jbeta primers. Measured with immunoSEQ multiplex PCR; TCRdb has only the in-frame clones, and not every one. The data contain tens of thousands of clones, 82% of them singletons. Specimen: PBMCs. These TCRs come from a man over 45 in good health and CMV-seronegative.

V usage is TRBV7-3 and J usage is TRBJ2-1; TRBD2 matches 14 bases. The V gene end was trimmed by 4 bases and the J gene end by 10 bases; junction bases not matched to a gene: 9. Per germline, CDR1 SGHTA and CDR2 FQGTGA. The CDR3 contains 16 residues. CDR3 sequence reads: CASSSRGLAGVREQFF. CDR3 nucleotides: TGTGCCAGCAGCTCTAGGGGACTAGCGGGAGTGCGGGAGCAGTTCTTC.

The chain joins TRBV4-3 to TRBJ1-3; D may be TRBD1 (6 bases). This CDR3 is 15 amino acids long. With 2 bases removed from V and 4 bases from J, the gap between germline ends came to 12 bases. The V gene's germline CDR1 is LGHNA and CDR2 YSLEER. The CDR3 DNA sequence: TGCGCCAGCAGCCAATCCAGGGGTGTAGGAAACACCATATATTTT. Its protein is CASSQSRGVGNTIYF.

This clone appeared a single time. The rearrangement links TRBV4-2 to TRBJ2-7; 14 nucleotides align to TRBD2. The CDR3 runs to 16 residues. V was pared by 3 bases and J by 5 bases, with 6 bases of the junction left unmatched. CDR1 LGHNA and CDR2 YNFKEQ come from the germline V gene. CDR3 nucleotide sequence: TGTGCCAGCAGCCACGGGAGGGGACTAGCGGGAGACGAGCAGTACTTC. Translated: CASSHGRGLAGDEQYF.

V usage is TRBV19 and J usage is TRBJ2-3; 11 nucleotides agree with TRBD2. The CDR3 has 16 residues. The V segment lost 2 bases and the J segment 0 bases; nucleotides outside the gene matches: 1. Germline V gene lookup returns CDR1 LNHDA and CDR2 SQIVND (reference sequence). The DNA of the CDR3 is TGTGCCAGTAGTATAAGGACTAGCGGGAGCACAGATACGCAGTATTTT. Its translation: CASSIRTSGSTDTQYF.

The chain is built from TRBV29-1 and TRBJ1-2; 10 positions match TRBD1. Germline CDR1 is SQVTM and CDR2 is ANQGSEA. V gave up 4 bases and J gave up 10 bases; unmatched junction bases: 3. CDR3 length equals 11 residues. The CDR3 here is CSVGTGGAYTF. The CDR3 nucleotides are TGCAGCGTTGGGACAGGGGGAGCCTACACCTTC.

This clone was seen just once. This chain links TRBV6-1 with TRBJ1-1; D not resolved. The germline gives CDR1 MNHNS, CDR2 SASEGT. V was clipped by 7 bases and J by 4 bases, with 10 bases between them. The CDR3 is 12 amino acids. This chain's CDR3 is CASTSSGTEAFF. CDR3 sequence (DNA): TGTGCCAGCACCTCATCGGGCACTGAAGCTTTCTTT.

CDR3 in amino acids: CASSYSISSSSYEQYF. CDR3 nucleotide sequence: TGTGCCAGCAGTTACTCGATTTCTTCAAGCTCCTACGAGCAGTACTTC. The V and J genes are TRBV6-5 and TRBJ2-5; no reliable D call. The J call may be incorrect, as the DNA end agrees better with TRBJ2-7. This CDR3 is built from 16 residues. The germline gives CDR1 MNHEY, CDR2 SVGAGI.

The chain joins TRBV28 to TRBJ2-1; D remains ambiguous. This CDR3 has 13 residues. V lost 5 bases to trimming and J lost 3 bases, with 8 bases between them. Germline CDR1 reads MDHEN; CDR2 reads SYDVKM. CDR3 loop: CASSPQDYNEQFF. Here the CDR3 DNA reads TGTGCCAGCAGTCCCCAGGACTACAATGAGCAGTTCTTC. Combining the CDR3 with reference TRBV28 and TRBJ2-1 gives the whole variable domain DVKVTQSSRYLVKRTGEKVFLECVQDMDHENMFWYRQDPGLGLRLIYFSYDVKMKEKGDIPEGYSVSREKKERFSLILESASTNQTSMYLCASSPQDYNEQFFGPGTRLTVL.

Written as DNA, the CDR3 is TGTGCCAGCAGTTACGACGGGGTGGGGACCTACGAGCAGTACTTC. It is translated as CASSYDGVGTYEQYF. The chain employs TRBV7-9 and TRBJ2-7, with D possibly being TRBD2 (5 bases). The germline V and J ends were trimmed by 6 bases and 2 bases, with 17 bases remaining between them. Germline CDR1 reads SEHNR; CDR2 reads FQNEAQ (reference sequence). There are 15 residues in the CDR3.

This clone was recorded only once. This chain connects TRBV27 to TRBJ2-7, with a weak D call TRBD2 (5 bases). CDR1 and CDR2 (germline): MNHEY, SMNVEV (reference sequence). The CDR3 covers 14 residues. The V gene lost 4 bases and the J gene lost 0 bases, with 10 bases spanning the gap. The CDR3 DNA follows: TGTGCCAGCAGTTCCCCCACTAGCTCCTACGAGCAGTACTTC. Translated: CASSSPTSSYEQYF.

The CDR3 spells CATSRAQASTGELFF. The DNA for the CDR3 is TGTGCCACCAGCAGAGCCCAGGCCAGCACCGGGGAGCTGTTTTTT. The V call is TRBV15, the J call TRBJ2-2; D ambiguous. Germline V gene sequence: CDR1 LNHNV, CDR2 YYDKDF (reference sequence). This CDR3 comprises 15 residues. With 1 base removed from V and 4 bases from J, the gap between germline ends came to 10 bases.

V and J are TRBV5-1 and TRBJ2-7; the match to TRBD1 covers 10 bases. Germline V gene lookup returns CDR1 SGHRS and CDR2 YFSETQ. CDR3 length equals 15 residues. Trimming removed 0 bases from V and 4 bases from J; junction bases left unmatched: 4. The CDR3 nucleotides are TGCGCCAGCAGCTTGGGGCCGGGACAGGGGTACGAGCAGTACTTC. It translates to CASSLGPGQGYEQYF.

The chain uses TRBV11-3 and TRBJ2-2; 9 bases are shared with TRBD1. The CDR3 runs 15 residues. Germline CDR1 SGHNT, CDR2 YENEEA. V lost 5 bases, J lost 5 bases, and 6 bases stayed unmatched. CDR3 loop: CASSPRTGDTGELFF. The CDR3 DNA is TGTGCCAGCAGCCCCAGGACAGGGGATACCGGGGAGCTGTTTTTT. Based on the CDR3 plus reference TRBV11-3 and TRBJ2-2, the full variable domain is EAGVVQSPRYKIIEKKQPVAFWCNPISGHNTLYWYLQNLGQGPELLIRYENEEAVDDSQLPKDRFSAERLKGVDSTLKIQPAELGDSAVYLCASSPRTGDTGELFFGEGSRLTVL.

V gene TRBV2 combines with J gene TRBJ1-5; D possibly corresponds to TRBD1 (5 bases). Germline V lookup: CDR1 SNHLY, CDR2 FYNNEI. V was cut by 6 bases and J by 7 bases, with 16 bases left in between. CDR3 length: 14 amino acids. The CDR3 region has the DNA TGTGCCAGCAGCGCGGGGCAGAATGAACAGCCCCAGCATTTT. It encodes CASSAGQNEQPQHF. Variable domain in full (rest from reference TRBV2 and TRBJ1-5): EPEVTQTPSHQVTQMGQEVILRCVPISNHLYFYWYRQILGQKVEFLVSFYNNEISEKSEIFDDQFSVERPDGSNFTLKIRSTKLEDSAMYFCASSAGQNEQPQHFGDGTRLSIL.

The rearrangement joins TRBV21-1 to TRBJ2-7; TRBD2 is taken as the D call from the table, unchecked against the DNA. TRBV21-1 is classified as a pseudogene. This CDR3 contains 19 residues. The CDR3 region has the DNA TGTGCCAGCAGCAAAGATTCATTCGGACTAGCGGGAGGGCCATACGAGCAGTACTTC. As protein: CASSKDSFGLAGGPYEQYF.

This clone has just one count. The V call is TRBV9, the J call TRBJ2-3; D is unclear. Trimming shortened V by 4 bases and J by 4 bases, and 13 bases separated the two germline ends. The V gene's germline CDR1 is SGDLS and CDR2 YYNGEE. There are 14 residues in the CDR3. The CDR3 reads CASSNRSPPDTQYF. The CDR3 nucleotides read TGTGCCAGCAGCAATCGGAGCCCCCCAGATACGCAGTATTTT.

The rearrangement uses TRBV7-2 and TRBJ2-3; D gene ambiguous. Trimming cost V 2 bases and J 6 bases, with 3 bases left between them. The germline gives CDR1 SGHTA, CDR2 FQGNSA. The CDR3 sequence is 11 residues long. DNA for the CDR3: TGTGCCAGCAGCTTACGGGATACGCAGTATTTT. Protein: CASSLRDTQYF.

V gene TRBV11-3 combines with J gene TRBJ1-5, with a tentative D call TRBD1 (5 bases). The germline V gene encodes CDR1 SGHNT and CDR2 YENEEA. V lost 5 bases, J lost 2 bases, and 16 bases lay in between. The CDR3 runs 16 residues. This CDR3 reads CASSASGAGRNQPQHF. In DNA, the CDR3 is TGTGCCAGCAGCGCGAGTGGTGCAGGGCGCAATCAGCCCCAGCATTTT.

V usage is TRBV28 and J usage is TRBJ2-4; D possibly corresponds to TRBD2 (6 bases). Germline-derived CDR1 and CDR2 are MDHEN and SYDVKM. This CDR3 is 13 amino acids long. V lost 2 bases and J lost 5, with 7 bases in between. Here the CDR3 reads CASSLGGENIQYF. The CDR3 DNA reads TGTGCCAGCAGTTTAGGCGGGGAAAACATTCAGTACTTC. Looking up the rest from reference TRBV28 and TRBJ2-4 gives the full variable domain: DVKVTQSSRYLVKRTGEKVFLECVQDMDHENMFWYRQDPGLGLRLIYFSYDVKMKEKGDIPEGYSVSREKKERFSLILESASTNQTSMYLCASSLGGENIQYFGAGTRLSVL.

This clone occurred once. The chain uses TRBV5-1 and TRBJ2-2; 7 bases match TRBD1. The junction had 3 bases not matched to a gene; V was cut back by 0 bases and J by 4 bases. This CDR3 has 15 amino acids. Germline assignment: CDR1 SGHRS and CDR2 YFSETQ. CDR3 sequence (DNA): TGCGCCAGCAGCTTGGACAGGGGTTCCACCGGGGAGCTGTTTTTT. As protein: CASSLDRGSTGELFF.

CDR3 in amino acids: CASRKTGSEGNTIYF. In DNA form, the CDR3 reads TGCGCCAGCAGGAAGACAGGATCAGAAGGAAACACCATATATTTT. The chain carries TRBV10-2 and TRBJ1-3; D may be TRBD1 (6 bases). The germline V gene has CDR1 WSHSY and CDR2 SAAADI. The CDR3 contains 15 residues. V was cut by 6 bases and J by 4 bases, with 16 bases left in between.

This rearrangement joins TRBV10-3 to TRBJ1-1; TRBD1 matches at 10 bases. Germline V lookup: CDR1 ENHRY, CDR2 SYGVKD. V dropped 10 bases and J dropped 6; count of bases not matched to a gene: 17. The CDR3 extends over 16 amino acids. CDR3 DNA: TGTGCCACCGGCGTAAGGCGGTCGACAGGGGGCTCTGAAGCTTTCTTT. It translates to CATGVRRSTGGSEAFF.

The V gene is TRBV29-1, the J gene TRBJ2-7; TRBD1 matches at 7 bases. Germline trimming cut 0 bases from V and 1 base from J; bases unmatched to any gene: 3. Germline assignment: CDR1 SQVTM and CDR2 ANQGSEA. The CDR3 sequence is 14 residues long. CDR3 loop: CSVEEAGGSYEQYF. DNA for the CDR3: TGCAGCGTTGAAGAGGCAGGGGGATCCTACGAGCAGTACTTC.

The rearrangement links TRBV4-3 to TRBJ2-1, with unresolved D. Germline CDR1 and CDR2: LGHNA and YSLEER. The CDR3 length is 15 residues. Trimming removed 0 bases from V and 3 bases from J, with 9 bases in between. CDR3 loop: CASSQESVLYNEQFF. The CDR3 nucleotides read TGCGCCAGCAGCCAAGAGTCCGTACTCTACAATGAGCAGTTCTTC.

V is TRBV28 and J is TRBJ1-5; D is unclear. This CDR3 region has 13 residues. Germline CDR1 and CDR2: MDHEN and SYDVKM. The V gene lost 3 bases and the J gene lost 7 bases, with 10 bases spanning the gap. CDR3 sequence (DNA): TGTGCCAGCAGTTTCCTTAGAGGACAGCCCCAGCATTTT. It translates to CASSFLRGQPQHF.